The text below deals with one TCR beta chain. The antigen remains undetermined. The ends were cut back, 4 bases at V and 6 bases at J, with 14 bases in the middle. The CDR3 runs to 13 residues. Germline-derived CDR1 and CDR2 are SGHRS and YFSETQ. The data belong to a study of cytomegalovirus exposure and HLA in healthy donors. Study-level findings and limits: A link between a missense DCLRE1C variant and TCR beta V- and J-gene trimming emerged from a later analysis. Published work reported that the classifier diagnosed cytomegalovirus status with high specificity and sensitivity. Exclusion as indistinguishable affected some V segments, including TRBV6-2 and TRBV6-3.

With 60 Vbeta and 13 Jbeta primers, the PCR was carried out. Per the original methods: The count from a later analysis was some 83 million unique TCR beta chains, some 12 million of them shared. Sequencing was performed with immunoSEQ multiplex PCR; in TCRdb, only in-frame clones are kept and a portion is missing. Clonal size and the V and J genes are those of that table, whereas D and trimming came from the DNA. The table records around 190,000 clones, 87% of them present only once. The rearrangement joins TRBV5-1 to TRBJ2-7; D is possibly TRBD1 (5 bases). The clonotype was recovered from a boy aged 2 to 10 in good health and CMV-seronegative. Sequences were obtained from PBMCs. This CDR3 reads CASSIAPDSEQYF. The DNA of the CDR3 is TGCGCCAGCAGCATAGCCCCCGACAGCGAGCAGTACTTC.